The rows below give T cell receptor beta chains drawn from one sample of a study of CD4 T cells in relation to SARS-CoV-2 and coronaviruses. Some clones are missing from TCRdb's copy, which holds only in-frame ones; the method was immunoSEQ multiplex PCR. The sample lists 30,000 to 45,000 clones, over 75% occurring once. No antigens are known for them. Source material: memory CD4+ T cells from PBMCs, cultured in vitro. These receptor sequences come from an adult with COVID-19. The CDR3 runs from the conserved cysteine through the conserved F or W. A D gene is named only where the DNA matches it firmly. The size field is filled for only some rows; it gives once, few, many or a size class.

cdr3_aa	cdr3_nt	v_call	cdr3_length	clone_size	d_call	j_call
CASSQDGLNTEAFF	TGTGCCAGCAGCCAAGACGGGTTGAACACTGAAGCTTTCTTT	TRBV14	14	.	.	TRBJ1-1
CASSQVPQSRITSGRGTDTQYF	TGTGCCAGCAGCCAAGTACCGCAGAGCCGAATTACTAGCGGGAGGGGCACAGATACGCAGTATTTT	TRBV3-1/TRBV3-2	22	.	TRBD2	TRBJ2-3
CASSLHGDGDTEAFF	TGTGCCAGCAGCTTACACGGCGACGGTGACACTGAAGCTTTCTTT	TRBV7-3	15	.	.	TRBJ1-1
CASSSASTDTQYF	TGTGCCAGCAGCTCTGCCAGCACAGATACGCAGTATTTT	TRBV7-3	13	.	.	TRBJ2-3
CAISDPGVGDEKLFF	TGTGCCATCAGTGACCCGGGGGTCGGGGATGAAAAACTGTTTTTT	TRBV10-3	15	.	.	TRBJ1-4
CASSIGTGVGTEAFF	TGTGCCAGTAGTATAGGTACAGGGGTTGGCACTGAAGCTTTCTTT	TRBV19	15	.	TRBD1	TRBJ1-1
CASTSRLALNTEAFF	TGTGCCAGTACATCGCGTTTGGCCCTAAACACTGAAGCTTTCTTT	TRBV27	15	.	.	TRBJ1-1
CSVARDYNSPLHF	TGCAGCGTTGCCCGGGACTATAATTCACCCCTCCACTTT	TRBV29-1	13	.	.	TRBJ1-6
CASSIRVQGMYEQYF	TGTGCCAGCAGTATAAGGGTACAGGGGATGTACGAGCAGTACTTC	TRBV7-2	15	.	TRBD1	TRBJ2-7
CASSLEGALAVRQFF	TGTGCCAGCAGCTTAGAAGGGGCGCTAGCGGTGCGGCAGTTCTTC	TRBV7-9	15	.	TRBD2	TRBJ2-1
CASSRGLAGVLAKNIQYF	TGTGCCAGCAGCCGGGGACTAGCCGGCGTTCTAGCCAAAAACATTCAGTACTTC	TRBV3-1/TRBV3-2	18	few	TRBD2	TRBJ2-4
CAWSVGQSSGNTIYF	TGTGCCTGGAGTGTAGGACAGAGCTCTGGAAACACCATATATTTT	TRBV30	15	few	.	TRBJ1-3
CASSQGALPSTDTQYF	TGCGCCAGCAGCCAAGGTGCCCTGCCGAGCACAGATACGCAGTATTTT	TRBV4-3	16	.	.	TRBJ2-3
CASSLSEQRGYTF	TGTGCCAGCAGTTTATCTGAACAACGTGGCTACACCTTC	TRBV28	13	.	.	TRBJ1-2